This is a list of T cell receptor beta chains from one sample in a study of OX40 agonist ivuxolimab in advanced cancers. This table comes from immunoSEQ multiplex PCR, and its TCRdb copy is limited to in-frame clones, with some not included. Of 65,000 to 100,000 clones in the sample, about 95% were seen once. The specimen comprised CD4+ or CD8+ T cells sorted from blood, sampled in a trial of the OX40 agonist ivuxolimab. The receptors derive from an adult with an advanced solid tumor such as melanoma, head and neck, liver or kidney cancer. CDR3s include the opening cysteine and the closing phenylalanine or tryptophan. Fields, in order: clone size, D gene, J gene, V gene, CDR3 protein, CDR3 DNA. A D gene is named only where the DNA matches it firmly. Size values are once, few and many counts, or a class for expanded clones, and some rows have none.

clone_size: -; d_call: -; j_call: TRBJ2-2; v_call: TRBV10-3; cdr3_aa: CAIMDRGTGELFF; cdr3_nt: TGTGCCATCATGGACAGAGGGACCGGGGAGCTGTTTTTT
clone_size: -; d_call: -; j_call: TRBJ2-7; v_call: TRBV11-2; cdr3_aa: CASSFGDSYEQYF; cdr3_nt: TGTGCCAGCAGCTTCGGGGACTCCTACGAGCAGTACTTC
clone_size: -; d_call: TRBD2; j_call: TRBJ2-3; v_call: TRBV15; cdr3_aa: CATRLGDSGGVQDTQYF; cdr3_nt: TGTGCCACTCGATTGGGTGATAGCGGGGGGGTACAAGATACGCAGTATTTT
clone_size: -; d_call: -; j_call: TRBJ1-1; v_call: TRBV19; cdr3_aa: CASSLQGNTEAFF; cdr3_nt: TGTGCCAGTAGTCTCCAAGGGAACACTGAAGCTTTCTTT
clone_size: -; d_call: -; j_call: TRBJ1-1; v_call: TRBV5-1; cdr3_aa: CASSLADTEAFF; cdr3_nt: TGCGCCAGCAGCTTGGCGGACACTGAAGCTTTCTTT
clone_size: -; d_call: -; j_call: TRBJ1-1; v_call: TRBV6-1; cdr3_aa: CASSERGLVGTANTEAFF; cdr3_nt: TGTGCCAGCAGTGAACGAGGACTAGTTGGGACGGCGAACACTGAAGCTTTCTTT
clone_size: -; d_call: -; j_call: TRBJ2-5; v_call: TRBV4-2; cdr3_aa: CASDLGVKETQYF; cdr3_nt: TGTGCCAGCGATCTAGGAGTTAAGGAGACCCAGTACTTC
clone_size: -; d_call: -; j_call: TRBJ1-3; v_call: TRBV11-3; cdr3_aa: CASSPKDPGNTIYF; cdr3_nt: TGTGCCAGCAGCCCCAAGGACCCTGGAAACACCATATATTTT
clone_size: -; d_call: -; j_call: TRBJ2-7; v_call: TRBV7-2; cdr3_aa: CATGRLGGRDEQYF; cdr3_nt: TGTGCCACCGGGCGGTTGGGGGGCAGGGACGAGCAGTACTTC
clone_size: -; d_call: TRBD2; j_call: TRBJ2-2; v_call: TRBV5-4; cdr3_aa: CASTAERGRTGELFF; cdr3_nt: TGTGCCAGCACCGCCGAGCGGGGGCGGACCGGGGAGCTGTTTTTT
clone_size: -; d_call: -; j_call: TRBJ1-2; v_call: TRBV28; cdr3_aa: CASSSHLLLRANYGYTF; cdr3_nt: TGTGCCAGCAGTTCACACCTCCTGCTCAGGGCTAACTATGGCTACACCTTC
clone_size: -; d_call: -; j_call: TRBJ2-4; v_call: TRBV27; cdr3_aa: CASSLRTGGDIQYF; cdr3_nt: TGTGCCAGCAGTCTCCGGACAGGCGGGGACATTCAGTACTTC
clone_size: once; d_call: -; j_call: TRBJ2-7; v_call: TRBV5-8; cdr3_aa: CASSLGDMPTIYEQYF; cdr3_nt: TGTGCCAGCAGCCTAGGGGACATGCCCACGATCTACGAGCAGTACTTC
clone_size: -; d_call: -; j_call: TRBJ2-1; v_call: TRBV11-2; cdr3_aa: CASSARRGGLKGEQFF; cdr3_nt: TGTGCCAGCAGCGCCCGCCGCGGGGGCCTTAAGGGTGAGCAGTTCTTC
clone_size: -; d_call: TRBD2; j_call: TRBJ2-5; v_call: TRBV19; cdr3_aa: CASSVSGGLQETQYF; cdr3_nt: TGTGCCAGTAGCGTTAGCGGGGGCCTACAAGAGACCCAGTACTTC
clone_size: -; d_call: -; j_call: TRBJ1-2; v_call: TRBV19; cdr3_aa: CASSVPTSFYGYTF; cdr3_nt: TGTGCCAGTAGTGTCCCGACCTCCTTCTATGGCTACACCTTC
clone_size: -; d_call: TRBD2; j_call: TRBJ2-5; v_call: TRBV27; cdr3_aa: CASSYRLAGSQETQYF; cdr3_nt: TGTGCCAGCAGTTACCGACTAGCGGGATCGCAAGAGACCCAGTACTTC
clone_size: -; d_call: TRBD1; j_call: TRBJ2-7; v_call: TRBV7-8; cdr3_aa: CASSFHHGTAYEQYF; cdr3_nt: TGTGCCAGCAGCTTCCACCACGGGACAGCATACGAGCAGTACTTC
clone_size: -; d_call: -; j_call: TRBJ1-1; v_call: TRBV19; cdr3_aa: CASSINTEAFF; cdr3_nt: TGTGCCAGTAGTATTAACACTGAAGCTTTCTTT
clone_size: -; d_call: -; j_call: TRBJ1-2; v_call: TRBV9; cdr3_aa: CASSVGTGGSYGYTF; cdr3_nt: TGTGCCAGCAGCGTAGGGACCGGCGGTTCCTATGGCTACACCTTC
clone_size: -; d_call: -; j_call: TRBJ2-1; v_call: TRBV5-6; cdr3_aa: CASSFKEGEQFF; cdr3_nt: TGTGCCAGCAGCTTCAAAGAGGGTGAGCAGTTCTTC
clone_size: -; d_call: TRBD1; j_call: TRBJ2-7; v_call: TRBV15; cdr3_aa: CATSREATGSHEQYF; cdr3_nt: TGTGCCACCAGCAGAGAAGCGACAGGGTCCCACGAGCAGTACTTC
clone_size: -; d_call: -; j_call: TRBJ2-1; v_call: TRBV6-6; cdr3_aa: CASSPLATLNEQFF; cdr3_nt: TGTGCCAGCTCGCCCCTAGCCACGCTCAATGAGCAGTTCTTC
clone_size: -; d_call: -; j_call: TRBJ1-2; v_call: TRBV9; cdr3_aa: CASSGPSSGDWDYGYTF; cdr3_nt: TGTGCCAGCAGCGGGCCCTCCTCAGGGGATTGGGACTATGGCTACACCTTC
clone_size: -; d_call: TRBD1; j_call: TRBJ2-5; v_call: TRBV19; cdr3_aa: CASSIPGQGEETQYF; cdr3_nt: TGTGCCAGTAGTATCCCGGGACAGGGAGAGGAGACCCAGTACTTC
clone_size: -; d_call: -; j_call: TRBJ2-1; v_call: TRBV5-6; cdr3_aa: CASSTVGRLFYNEQFF; cdr3_nt: TGTGCCAGCAGCACAGTAGGGCGCCTCTTCTACAATGAGCAGTTCTTC
clone_size: -; d_call: TRBD1; j_call: TRBJ1-5; v_call: TRBV19; cdr3_aa: CASSWVTGRNQPQHF; cdr3_nt: TGTGCCAGTAGTTGGGTGACAGGGAGAAATCAGCCCCAGCATTTT
clone_size: -; d_call: -; j_call: TRBJ2-7; v_call: TRBV5-6; cdr3_aa: CASIVNRDILSYEQYF; cdr3_nt: TGTGCCAGCATCGTCAACCGGGACATCCTCTCCTACGAGCAGTACTTC
clone_size: -; d_call: -; j_call: TRBJ2-7; v_call: TRBV27; cdr3_aa: CASSYLTGSYEQYF; cdr3_nt: TGTGCCAGCAGTTATCTCACCGGAAGCTACGAGCAGTACTTC
clone_size: -; d_call: -; j_call: TRBJ1-1; v_call: TRBV4-2; cdr3_aa: CASSQYLTGEAFF; cdr3_nt: TGTGCCAGCAGCCAATACTTAACAGGGGAAGCTTTCTTT
clone_size: -; d_call: -; j_call: TRBJ2-7; v_call: TRBV7-9; cdr3_aa: CASSLSESYEQYF; cdr3_nt: TGTGCCAGCAGCTTGAGCGAGTCCTACGAGCAGTACTTC
clone_size: -; d_call: -; j_call: TRBJ2-7; v_call: TRBV19; cdr3_aa: CASSAIGGPAGYEQYF; cdr3_nt: TGTGCCAGTAGTGCCATAGGCGGGCCCGCAGGATACGAGCAGTACTTC
clone_size: -; d_call: -; j_call: TRBJ2-7; v_call: TRBV11-2; cdr3_aa: CASSLLGFSYEQYF; cdr3_nt: TGTGCCAGCAGCTTACTGGGATTCTCCTACGAGCAGTACTTC
clone_size: -; d_call: TRBD2; j_call: TRBJ2-7; v_call: TRBV5-1; cdr3_aa: CASSLGSGSYEQYF; cdr3_nt: TGCGCCAGCAGCTTGGGGAGCGGGAGTTACGAGCAGTACTTC
clone_size: -; d_call: -; j_call: TRBJ2-3; v_call: TRBV29-1; cdr3_aa: CSVPPTEASGADTQYF; cdr3_nt: TGCAGCGTTCCGCCAACCGAGGCCTCCGGGGCAGATACGCAGTATTTT
clone_size: -; d_call: TRBD1; j_call: TRBJ1-5; v_call: TRBV27; cdr3_aa: CASHGGQGNQPQHF; cdr3_nt: TGTGCCAGCCATGGGGGACAGGGCAATCAGCCCCAGCATTTT
clone_size: -; d_call: -; j_call: TRBJ2-3; v_call: TRBV11-2; cdr3_aa: CASSLDPRTINTDTQYF; cdr3_nt: TGTGCCAGCAGCTTAGATCCCCGGACTATAAACACAGATACGCAGTATTTT
clone_size: -; d_call: -; j_call: TRBJ2-3; v_call: TRBV7-2; cdr3_aa: CASSLLEGGDTQYF; cdr3_nt: TGTGCCAGCAGCCTGCTTGAGGGGGGAGATACGCAGTATTTT
clone_size: -; d_call: -; j_call: TRBJ1-1; v_call: TRBV19; cdr3_aa: CASSMRGNTEAFF; cdr3_nt: TGTGCCAGTAGTATGCGGGGGAACACTGAAGCTTTCTTT
clone_size: -; d_call: -; j_call: TRBJ2-5; v_call: TRBV28; cdr3_aa: CASSPRTRETQYF; cdr3_nt: TGTGCCAGCAGTCCCCGGACGAGGGAGACCCAGTACTTC
clone_size: -; d_call: -; j_call: TRBJ1-2; v_call: TRBV27; cdr3_aa: CASSPPQDRYGYTF; cdr3_nt: TGTGCCAGCAGTCCTCCTCAGGACCGCTATGGCTACACCTTC
clone_size: -; d_call: -; j_call: TRBJ1-1; v_call: TRBV13; cdr3_aa: CASRGPLEVGAFF; cdr3_nt: TGTGCCAGTCGGGGGCCTCTCGAGGTGGGAGCTTTCTTT
clone_size: once; d_call: -; j_call: TRBJ1-3; v_call: TRBV9; cdr3_aa: CASSAPRFGTGNTIYF; cdr3_nt: TGTGCCAGCAGCGCCCCGAGGTTCGGTACTGGAAACACCATATATTTT
clone_size: -; d_call: -; j_call: TRBJ2-1; v_call: TRBV11-2; cdr3_aa: CASSPGTSSYNEQFF; cdr3_nt: TGTGCCAGCAGCCCGGGGACTTCCTCCTACAATGAGCAGTTCTTC
clone_size: -; d_call: -; j_call: TRBJ2-1; v_call: TRBV5-6; cdr3_aa: CASSLTDSYNEQFF; cdr3_nt: TGTGCCAGCAGCTTAACAGACTCCTACAATGAGCAGTTCTTC
clone_size: -; d_call: -; j_call: TRBJ1-6; v_call: TRBV2; cdr3_aa: CASSERGGYNSPLHF; cdr3_nt: TGTGCCAGCAGTGAACGGGGGGGCTATAATTCACCCCTCCACTTT
clone_size: -; d_call: -; j_call: TRBJ2-3; v_call: TRBV7-3; cdr3_aa: CASSLKGTDTQYF; cdr3_nt: TGTGCCAGCAGCTTAAAAGGCACAGATACGCAGTATTTT
clone_size: -; d_call: TRBD2; j_call: TRBJ2-3; v_call: TRBV4-2; cdr3_aa: CASSQVGLAGGGTDTQYF; cdr3_nt: TGTGCCAGCAGCCAAGTTGGGCTAGCGGGGGGTGGTACAGATACGCAGTATTTT
clone_size: -; d_call: -; j_call: TRBJ2-7; v_call: TRBV9; cdr3_aa: CASSDDSYEQYF; cdr3_nt: TGTGCCAGCAGCGACGACTCCTACGAGCAGTACTTC
clone_size: -; d_call: TRBD2; j_call: TRBJ2-1; v_call: TRBV19; cdr3_aa: CASSIMGVAGGDEQFF; cdr3_nt: TGTGCCAGTAGTATTATGGGAGTAGCGGGGGGGGATGAGCAGTTCTTC
clone_size: once; d_call: TRBD1; j_call: TRBJ2-1; v_call: TRBV7-6; cdr3_aa: CASSGQGSSYNEQFF; cdr3_nt: TGTGCCAGCAGCGGACAGGGGAGCTCCTACAATGAGCAGTTCTTC